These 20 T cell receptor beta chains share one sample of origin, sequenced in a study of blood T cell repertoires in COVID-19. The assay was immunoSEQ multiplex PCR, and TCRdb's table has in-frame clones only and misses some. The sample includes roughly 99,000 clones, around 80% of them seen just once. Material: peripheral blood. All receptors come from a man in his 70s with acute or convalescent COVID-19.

The DNA of the CDR3 is TGTGCCAGCGCGACAGGGGTTGGAAACACCATATATTTT. As protein: CASATGVGNTIYF. The V gene is TRBV19, the J gene TRBJ1-3, with 8 bases lining up with TRBD1. CDR1 and CDR2 (germline): LNHDA, SQIVND (reference sequence). CDR3 length: 13 amino acids. V was pared by 9 bases and J by 3 bases, with 4 bases of the junction left unmatched.

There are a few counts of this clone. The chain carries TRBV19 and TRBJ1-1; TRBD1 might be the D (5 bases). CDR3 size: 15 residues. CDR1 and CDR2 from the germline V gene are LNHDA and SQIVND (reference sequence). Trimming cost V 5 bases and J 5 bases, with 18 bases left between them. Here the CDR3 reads CASSSGTEAGTEAFF. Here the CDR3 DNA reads TGTGCCAGTAGTTCCGGGACCGAAGCGGGGACTGAAGCTTTCTTT. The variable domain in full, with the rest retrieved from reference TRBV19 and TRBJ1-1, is DGGITQSPKYLFRKEGQNVTLSCEQNLNHDAMYWYRQDPGQGLRLIYYSQIVNDFQKGDIAEGYSVSREKKESFPLTVTSAQKNPTAFYLCASSSGTEAGTEAFFGQGTRLTVV.

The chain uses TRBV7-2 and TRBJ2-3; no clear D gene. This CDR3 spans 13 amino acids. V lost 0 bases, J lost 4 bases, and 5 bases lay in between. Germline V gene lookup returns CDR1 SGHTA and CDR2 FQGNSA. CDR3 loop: CASSLADSDTQYF. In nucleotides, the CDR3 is TGTGCCAGCAGCTTAGCAGACTCAGATACGCAGTATTTT. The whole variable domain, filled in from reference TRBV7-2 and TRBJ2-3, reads GAGVSQSPSNKVTEKGKDVELRCDPISGHTALYWYRQSLGQGLEFLIYFQGNSAPDKSGLPSDRFSAERTGGSVSTLTIQRTQQEDSAVYLCASSLADSDTQYFGPGTRLTVL.

CDR3 amino acids: CASSFGPGRGNSGNTIYF. CDR3 sequence (DNA): TGTGCCAGCAGCTTCGGTCCAGGGCGGGGGAACTCTGGAAACACCATATATTTT. V is TRBV5-4 and J is TRBJ1-3; D perhaps matches TRBD1 (5 bases). CDR1 SGHNT and CDR2 YYREEE come from the germline V gene (reference sequence). The CDR3 sequence is 18 residues long. Trimming cost V 2 bases and J 0 bases, with 18 bases left between them.

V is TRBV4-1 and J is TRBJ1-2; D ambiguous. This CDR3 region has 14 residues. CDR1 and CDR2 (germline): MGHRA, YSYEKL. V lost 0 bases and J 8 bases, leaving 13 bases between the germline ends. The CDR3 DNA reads TGCGCCAGCAGCCAAGATGTAGGGCAGCGGGGCTACACCTTC. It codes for CASSQDVGQRGYTF.

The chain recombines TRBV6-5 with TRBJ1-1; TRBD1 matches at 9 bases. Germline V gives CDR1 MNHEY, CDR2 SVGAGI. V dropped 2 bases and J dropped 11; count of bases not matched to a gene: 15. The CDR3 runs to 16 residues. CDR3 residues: CASSYSNSGQGNQAFF. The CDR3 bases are TGTGCCAGCAGTTACAGTAATTCTGGACAGGGGAACCAGGCTTTCTTT.

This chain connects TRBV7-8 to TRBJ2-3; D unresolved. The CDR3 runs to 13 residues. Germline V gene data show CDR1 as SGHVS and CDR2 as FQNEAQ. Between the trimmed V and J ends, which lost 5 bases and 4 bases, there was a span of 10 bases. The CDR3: CASSPNMADTQYF. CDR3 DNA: TGTGCCAGCAGCCCGAACATGGCAGATACGCAGTATTTT.

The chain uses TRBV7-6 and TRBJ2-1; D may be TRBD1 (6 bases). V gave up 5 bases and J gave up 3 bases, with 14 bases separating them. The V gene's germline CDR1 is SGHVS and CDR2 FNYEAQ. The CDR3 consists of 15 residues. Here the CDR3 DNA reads TGTGCCAGCAGCCCTCAGGACAGACTCTACAATGAGCAGTTCTTC. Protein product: CASSPQDRLYNEQFF.

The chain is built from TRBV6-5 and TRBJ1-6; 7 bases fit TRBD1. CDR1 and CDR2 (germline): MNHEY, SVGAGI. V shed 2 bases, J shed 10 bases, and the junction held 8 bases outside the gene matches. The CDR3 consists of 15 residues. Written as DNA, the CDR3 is TGTGCCAGCAGTTACACTGGGACAGTTCAATCACCCCTCCACTTT. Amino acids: CASSYTGTVQSPLHF.

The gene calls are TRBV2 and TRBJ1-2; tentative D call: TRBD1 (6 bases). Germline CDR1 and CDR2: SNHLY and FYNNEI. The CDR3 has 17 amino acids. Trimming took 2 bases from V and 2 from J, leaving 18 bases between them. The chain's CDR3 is CASSETGGGPFNYGYTF. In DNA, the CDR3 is TGTGCCAGCAGTGAAACGGGGGGGGGCCCCTTCAACTATGGCTACACCTTC.

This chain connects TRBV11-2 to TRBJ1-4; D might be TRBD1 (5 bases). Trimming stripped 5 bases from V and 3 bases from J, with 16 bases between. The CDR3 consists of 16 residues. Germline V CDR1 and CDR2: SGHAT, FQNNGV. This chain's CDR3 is CASSTVRDRPNEKLFF. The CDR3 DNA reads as TGTGCCAGCAGCACGGTGCGGGACCGCCCTAATGAAAAACTGTTTTTT.

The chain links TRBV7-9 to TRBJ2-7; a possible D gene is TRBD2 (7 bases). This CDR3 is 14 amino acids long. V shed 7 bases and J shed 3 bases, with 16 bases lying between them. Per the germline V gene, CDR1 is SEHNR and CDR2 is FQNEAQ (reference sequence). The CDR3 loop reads CASTLTGGGYEQYF. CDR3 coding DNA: TGTGCCAGCACCTTGACGGGGGGCGGCTACGAGCAGTACTTC.

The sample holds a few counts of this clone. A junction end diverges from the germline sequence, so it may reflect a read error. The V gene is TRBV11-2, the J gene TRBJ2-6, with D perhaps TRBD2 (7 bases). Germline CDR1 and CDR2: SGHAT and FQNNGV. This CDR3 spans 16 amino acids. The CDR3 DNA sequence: TGTGCCAGCAGCCTAGAGGGGGGGGCTGGGGCCAACGTCCTGACTTTC. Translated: CASSLEGGAGANVLTF.

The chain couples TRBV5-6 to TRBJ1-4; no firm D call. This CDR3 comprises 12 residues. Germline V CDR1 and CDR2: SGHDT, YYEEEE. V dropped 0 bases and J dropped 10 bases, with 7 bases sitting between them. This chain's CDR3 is CASSLVVGKLFF. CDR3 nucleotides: TGTGCCAGCAGCTTGGTAGTCGGAAAACTGTTTTTT. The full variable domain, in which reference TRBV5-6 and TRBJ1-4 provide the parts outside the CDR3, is DAGVTQSPTHLIKTRGQQVTLRCSPKSGHDTVSWYQQALGQGPQFIFQYYEEEERQRGNFPDRFSGHQFPNYSSELNVNALLLGDSALYLCASSLVVGKLFFGSGTQLSVL.

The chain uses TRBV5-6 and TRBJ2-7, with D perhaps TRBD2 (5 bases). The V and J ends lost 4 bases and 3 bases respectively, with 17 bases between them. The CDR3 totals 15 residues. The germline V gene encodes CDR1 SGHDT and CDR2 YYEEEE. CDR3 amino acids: CASSNPREWDYEQYF. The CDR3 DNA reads TGTGCCAGCAGCAACCCTCGGGAATGGGACTACGAGCAGTACTTC.

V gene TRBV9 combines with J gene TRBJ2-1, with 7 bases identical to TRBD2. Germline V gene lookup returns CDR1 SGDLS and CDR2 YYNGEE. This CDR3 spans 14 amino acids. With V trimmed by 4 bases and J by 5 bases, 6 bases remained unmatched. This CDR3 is CASSSQAGNNEQFF. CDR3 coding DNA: TGTGCCAGCAGCTCCCAAGCGGGGAACAATGAGCAGTTCTTC.

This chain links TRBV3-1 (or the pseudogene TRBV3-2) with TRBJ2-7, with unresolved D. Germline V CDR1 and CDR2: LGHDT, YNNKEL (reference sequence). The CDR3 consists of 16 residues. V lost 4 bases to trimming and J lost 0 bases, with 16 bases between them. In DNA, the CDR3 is TGTGCCAGCAGCCCCCAAGGTCCAGGCTACTCCTACGAGCAGTACTTC. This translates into CASSPQGPGYSYEQYF.

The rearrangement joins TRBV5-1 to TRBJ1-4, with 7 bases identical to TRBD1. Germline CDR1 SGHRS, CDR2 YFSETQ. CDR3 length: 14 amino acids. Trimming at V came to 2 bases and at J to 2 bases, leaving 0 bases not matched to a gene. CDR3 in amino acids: CASSLQGTNEKLFF. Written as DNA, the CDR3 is TGCGCCAGCAGCTTACAGGGGACTAATGAAAAACTGTTTTTT.

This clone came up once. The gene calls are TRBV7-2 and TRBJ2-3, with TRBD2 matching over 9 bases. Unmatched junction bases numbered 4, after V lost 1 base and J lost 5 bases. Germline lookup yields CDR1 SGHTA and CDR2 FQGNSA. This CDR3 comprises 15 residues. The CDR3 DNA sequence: TGTGCCAGCAGCTTAGGGGGTAGCGGGGGAGATACGCAGTATTTT. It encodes CASSLGGSGGDTQYF.

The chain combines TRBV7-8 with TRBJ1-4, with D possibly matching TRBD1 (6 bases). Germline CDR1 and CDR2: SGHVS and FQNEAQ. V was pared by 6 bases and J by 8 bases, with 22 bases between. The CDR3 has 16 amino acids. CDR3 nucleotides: TGTGCCAGCAGTTTCGGGGGGGGCGCGGGTTTGGAAAAACTGTTTTTT. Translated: CASSFGGGAGLEKLFF.